The 5 T cell receptor beta chains presented below share a single source sample, sequenced in a study of blood T cell repertoires in COVID-19. Libraries were prepared by immunoSEQ multiplex PCR; TCRdb keeps only in-frame clonotypes and omits some of them. Among over 350,000 clones listed, around nine tenths were seen once. The material sequenced was PBMCs or T cells enriched from blood (not recorded which). All receptors derive from a woman aged 50 to 60 who had recovered from COVID-19.

V gene TRBV4-3 combines with J gene TRBJ2-1; 10 bases align to TRBD2. V lost 0 bases to trimming and J lost 10 bases; unmatched junction nucleotides: 12. In germline, CDR1 is LGHNA, CDR2 YSLEER. CDR3 length: 17 amino acids. The CDR3 coding sequence is TGCGCCAGCAGCCAAGAATGGTTGAGCGGGGGGGGACAGGAGCAGTTCTTC. Protein: CASSQEWLSGGGQEQFF.

The genes are TRBV6-1 and TRBJ1-1, with D tentatively TRBD1 (6 bases). The CDR3 has 13 residues. Trimming took 3 bases from V and 7 from J, leaving 12 bases between them. The V gene's germline CDR1 is MNHNS and CDR2 SASEGT. CDR3 amino acids: CASSDPLDSEAFF. DNA for the CDR3: TGTGCCAGCAGTGACCCTTTGGACAGTGAAGCTTTCTTT.

The rearrangement joins TRBV7-2 to TRBJ2-5; possibly TRBD1 for D (8 bases). V lost 1 base and J 9 bases, leaving 15 bases between the germline ends. This CDR3 has 14 residues. Germline CDR1 is SGHTA and CDR2 is FQGNSA. In DNA form, the CDR3 reads TGTGCCAGCAGCTTAGACAGAACAGGGGGGGCCCAGTACTTC. Its protein product is CASSLDRTGGAQYF.

The CDR3, as DNA: TGTGCCACCATAGGGGGCTTTAACACTGAAGCTTTCTTT. It specifies CATIGGFNTEAFF. The gene calls are TRBV6-5 and TRBJ1-1; 7 bases are a match to TRBD1. This CDR3 region has 13 residues. J was trimmed by 2 bases and V by 10 bases; bases with no gene match: 7. Germline loops: CDR1 MNHEY, CDR2 SVGAGI.

The rearrangement joins TRBV4-1 to TRBJ2-1; 7 bases are shared with TRBD2. The CDR3 length is 15 residues. V was pared by 1 base and J by 0 bases, with 0 bases of the junction left unmatched. Germline V gene sequence: CDR1 MGHRA, CDR2 YSYEKL. The CDR3 loop reads CASSQAGGSYNEQFF. In DNA, the CDR3 is TGCGCCAGCAGCCAAGCGGGGGGCTCCTACAATGAGCAGTTCTTC.